This T cell receptor beta chain was recorded in a study of CD8+ T cells in alopecia areata. Study background: Those patients who were treated received oral tofacitinib, which was given at 5 to 10 mg twice daily for moderate-to-severe alopecia areata. Study conclusions and caveats: Scalp clonality and expanded CD8+ clones among the top 100 showed significant decreases with tofacitinib. Mice showed TCR sharing more clearly than patients did, possibly owing to HLA. Many expanded lesional clones persisted during tofacitinib (in both scalp and blood).

Sample treatment: oral pan-JAK inhibitor, 5-10 mg twice daily. Trimming left V 3 bases short and J 2 bases short, with 6 bases between. The CDR3 consists of 13 residues. Per the germline V gene, CDR1 is MGHDK and CDR2 is SYGVNS. RNA extraction and reverse transcription yielded cDNA as sequencing template. The data were produced by immunoSEQ multiplex PCR, yet TCRdb's version contains in-frame clones alone and is incomplete. The table shows approximately 210,000 clones, with approximately 70% occurring only once. This clone was seen a few times. Its specificity is not known. This clonotype was obtained from a human donor with alopecia areata. The source material was CD4+ T cells sorted from blood, sampled at approximately week 44, from a patient treated with tofacitinib. The V gene is TRBV25-1, the J gene TRBJ2-3; D is undetermined. In DNA form, the CDR3 reads TGTGCCAGCAGTGATGCCCACACAGATACGCAGTATTTT. It codes for CASSDAHTDTQYF.